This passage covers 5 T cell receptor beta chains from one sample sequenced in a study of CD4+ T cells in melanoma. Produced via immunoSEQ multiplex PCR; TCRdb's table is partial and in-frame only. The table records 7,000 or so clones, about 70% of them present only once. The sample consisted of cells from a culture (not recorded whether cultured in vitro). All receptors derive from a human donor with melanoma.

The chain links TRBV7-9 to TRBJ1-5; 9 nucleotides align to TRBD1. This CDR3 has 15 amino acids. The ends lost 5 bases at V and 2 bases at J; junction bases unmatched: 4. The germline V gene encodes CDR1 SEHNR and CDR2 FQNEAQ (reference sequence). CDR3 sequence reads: CASSRGTGRNQPQHF. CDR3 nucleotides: TGTGCCAGCAGCCGCGGGACAGGGCGCAATCAGCCCCAGCATTTT.

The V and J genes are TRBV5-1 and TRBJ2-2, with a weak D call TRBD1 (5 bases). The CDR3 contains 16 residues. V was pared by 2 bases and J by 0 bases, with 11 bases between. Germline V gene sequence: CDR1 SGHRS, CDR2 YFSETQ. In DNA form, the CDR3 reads TGCGCCAGCAGCTTACAGGTTGGGTCGAACACCGGGGAGCTGTTTTTT. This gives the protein CASSLQVGSNTGELFF.

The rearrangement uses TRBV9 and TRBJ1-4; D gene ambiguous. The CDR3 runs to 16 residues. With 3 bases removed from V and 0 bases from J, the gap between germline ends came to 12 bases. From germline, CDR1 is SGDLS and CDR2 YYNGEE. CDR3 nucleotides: TGTGCCAGCAGCGCGGGAGCTCTACCAACTAATGAAAAACTGTTTTTT. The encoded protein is CASSAGALPTNEKLFF. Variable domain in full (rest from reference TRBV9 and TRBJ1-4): DSGVTQTPKHLITATGQRVTLRCSPRSGDLSVYWYQQSLDQGLQFLIQYYNGEERAKGNILERFSAQQFPDLHSELNLSSLELGDSALYFCASSAGALPTNEKLFFGSGTQLSVL.

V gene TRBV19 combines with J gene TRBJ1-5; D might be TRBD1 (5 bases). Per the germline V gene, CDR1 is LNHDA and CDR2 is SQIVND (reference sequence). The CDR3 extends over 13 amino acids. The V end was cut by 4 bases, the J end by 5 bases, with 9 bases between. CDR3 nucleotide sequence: TGTGCCAGTAGTACACAGGCTCATCAGCCCCAGCATTTT. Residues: CASSTQAHQPQHF.

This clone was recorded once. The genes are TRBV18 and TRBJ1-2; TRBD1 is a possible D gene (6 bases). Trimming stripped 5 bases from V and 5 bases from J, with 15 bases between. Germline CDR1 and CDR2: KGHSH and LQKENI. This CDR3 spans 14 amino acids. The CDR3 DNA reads TGTGCCAGCTCAAATCAGGGGTTAGAGTATGGCTACACCTTC. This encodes CASSNQGLEYGYTF.